The text below deals with one TCR beta chain. The antigen remains unidentified. This sample was included in a study of shared clonotypes between healthy human individuals. Broader study findings: Non-shared clonotypes showed lower generation probabilities than clonotypes common to all four donors. It was observed that 5% to 6% of naive CD4 clonotypes were shared across a handful of donors.

This CDR3 is built from 15 residues. The V end lost 6 bases, the J end lost 2 bases, and 16 bases lay between the germline ends. Germline lookup yields CDR1 SNHLY and CDR2 FYNNEI. Samples underwent the assay at deep level. Investigators spread the genomic DNA of each subset evenly over several immunoSEQ plates. Only in-frame clones appear in the TCRdb table, and some are missing; sequencing was by immunoSEQ multiplex PCR. There are about 1 million clones in the sample; roughly 70% occur only once, and approximately 1.5% lies in the top ten. The source is a man aged 18 to 30 in good health. Input material: memory CD4+ T cells sorted from blood. As to subset: CD45RA-negative fraction. The J gene is TRBJ1-2, the V gene TRBV2; possible D gene TRBD1, 5 bases. CDR3 loop: CASSPRGQSNYGYTF. The CDR3 nucleotides read TGTGCCAGCAGCCCTAGGGGCCAGTCCAACTATGGCTACACCTTC.